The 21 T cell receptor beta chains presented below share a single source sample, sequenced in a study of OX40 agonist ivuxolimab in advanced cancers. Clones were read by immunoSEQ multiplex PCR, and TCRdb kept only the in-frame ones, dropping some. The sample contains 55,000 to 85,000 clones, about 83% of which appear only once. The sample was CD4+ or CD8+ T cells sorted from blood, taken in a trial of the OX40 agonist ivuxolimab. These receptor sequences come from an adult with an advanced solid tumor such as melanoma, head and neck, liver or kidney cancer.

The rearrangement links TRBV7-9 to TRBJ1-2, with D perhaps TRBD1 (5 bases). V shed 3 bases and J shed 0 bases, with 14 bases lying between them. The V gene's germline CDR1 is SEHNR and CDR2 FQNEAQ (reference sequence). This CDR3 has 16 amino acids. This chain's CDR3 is CASSLLAGPTNYGYTF. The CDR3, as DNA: TGTGCCAGCAGCTTGCTGGCAGGGCCAACTAACTATGGCTACACCTTC.

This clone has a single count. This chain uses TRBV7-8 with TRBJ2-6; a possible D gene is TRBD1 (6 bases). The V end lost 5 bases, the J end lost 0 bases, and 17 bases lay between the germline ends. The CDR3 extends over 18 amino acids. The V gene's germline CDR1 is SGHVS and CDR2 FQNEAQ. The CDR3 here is CASSGNDGQSSGANVLTF. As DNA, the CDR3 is TGTGCCAGCAGCGGAAATGACGGACAGAGCTCTGGGGCCAACGTCCTGACTTTC.

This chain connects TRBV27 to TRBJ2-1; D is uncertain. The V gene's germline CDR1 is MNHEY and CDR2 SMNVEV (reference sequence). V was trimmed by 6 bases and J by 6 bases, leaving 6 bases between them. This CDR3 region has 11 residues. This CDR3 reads CASRAFNEQFF. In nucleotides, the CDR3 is TGTGCCAGCAGAGCTTTCAATGAGCAGTTCTTC.

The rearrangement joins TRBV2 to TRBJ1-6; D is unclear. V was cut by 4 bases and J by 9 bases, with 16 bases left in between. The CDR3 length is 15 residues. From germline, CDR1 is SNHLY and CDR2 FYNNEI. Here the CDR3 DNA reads TGTGCCAGCAGTGTCCAACCGCAAGGTGGTTCACCCCTCCACTTT. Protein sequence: CASSVQPQGGSPLHF.

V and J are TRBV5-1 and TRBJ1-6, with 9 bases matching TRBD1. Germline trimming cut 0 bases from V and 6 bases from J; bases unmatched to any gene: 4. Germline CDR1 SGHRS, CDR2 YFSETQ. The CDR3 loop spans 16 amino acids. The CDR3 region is CASSLGVTGGNSPLHF. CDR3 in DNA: TGCGCCAGCAGCTTGGGGGTGACAGGGGGTAATTCACCCCTCCACTTT.

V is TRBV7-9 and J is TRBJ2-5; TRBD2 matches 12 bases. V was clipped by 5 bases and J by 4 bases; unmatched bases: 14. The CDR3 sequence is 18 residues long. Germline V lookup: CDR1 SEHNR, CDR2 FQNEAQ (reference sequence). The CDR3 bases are TGTGCCAGCAGCAAGACTAGCGGGGGCGCCCAAATCCCAGAGACCCAGTACTTC. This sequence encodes CASSKTSGGAQIPETQYF.

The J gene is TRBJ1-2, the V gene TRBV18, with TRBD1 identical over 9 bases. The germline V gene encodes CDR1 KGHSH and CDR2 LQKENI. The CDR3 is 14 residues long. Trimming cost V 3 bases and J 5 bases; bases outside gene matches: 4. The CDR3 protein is CASSPWDRAYGYTF. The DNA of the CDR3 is TGTGCCAGCTCACCCTGGGACAGGGCTTATGGCTACACCTTC.

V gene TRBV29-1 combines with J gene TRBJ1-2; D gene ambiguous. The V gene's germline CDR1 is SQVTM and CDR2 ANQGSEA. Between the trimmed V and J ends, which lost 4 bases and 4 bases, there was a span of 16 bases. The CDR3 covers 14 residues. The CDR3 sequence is CSVGQRMDLYGYTF. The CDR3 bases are TGCAGCGTTGGGCAGAGGATGGACCTCTATGGCTACACCTTC.

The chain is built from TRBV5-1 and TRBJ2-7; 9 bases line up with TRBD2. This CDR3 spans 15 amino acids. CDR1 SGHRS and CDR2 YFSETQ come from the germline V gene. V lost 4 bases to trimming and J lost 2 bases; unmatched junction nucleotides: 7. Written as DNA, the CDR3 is TGCGCCAGCAGCACCGGGACTAGCCGGACCTACGAGCAGTACTTC. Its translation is CASSTGTSRTYEQYF.

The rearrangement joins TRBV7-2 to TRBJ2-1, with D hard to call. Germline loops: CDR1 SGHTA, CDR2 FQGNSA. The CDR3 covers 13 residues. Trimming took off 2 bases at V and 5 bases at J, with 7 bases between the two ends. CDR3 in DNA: TGTGCCAGCAGCTTAAATCAGGACAATGAGCAGTTCTTC. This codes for CASSLNQDNEQFF.

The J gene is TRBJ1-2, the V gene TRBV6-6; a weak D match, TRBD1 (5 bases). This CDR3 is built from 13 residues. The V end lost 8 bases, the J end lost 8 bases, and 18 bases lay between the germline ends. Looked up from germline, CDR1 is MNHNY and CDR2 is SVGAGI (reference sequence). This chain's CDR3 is CASDIEGLRGYTF. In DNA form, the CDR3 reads TGTGCCAGCGATATAGAGGGACTAAGGGGCTACACCTTC.

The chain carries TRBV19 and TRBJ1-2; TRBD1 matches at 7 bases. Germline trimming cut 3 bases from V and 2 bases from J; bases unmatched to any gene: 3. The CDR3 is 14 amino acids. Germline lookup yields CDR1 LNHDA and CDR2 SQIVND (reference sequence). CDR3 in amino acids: CASSMGQTNYGYTF. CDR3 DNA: TGTGCCAGTAGTATGGGACAGACCAACTATGGCTACACCTTC.

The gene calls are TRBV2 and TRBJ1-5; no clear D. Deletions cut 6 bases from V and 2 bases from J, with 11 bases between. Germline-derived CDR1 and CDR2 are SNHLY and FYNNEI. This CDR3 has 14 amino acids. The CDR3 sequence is CASRDTYGNQPQHF. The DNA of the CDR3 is TGTGCCAGCAGAGACACATACGGCAATCAGCCCCAGCATTTT.

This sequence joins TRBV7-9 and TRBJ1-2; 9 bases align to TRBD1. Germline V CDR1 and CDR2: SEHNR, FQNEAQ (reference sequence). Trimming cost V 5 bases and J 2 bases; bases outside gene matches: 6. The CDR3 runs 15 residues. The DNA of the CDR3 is TGTGCCAGCAGCCTCTGGGACAGGGAGAACTATGGCTACACCTTC. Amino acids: CASSLWDRENYGYTF.

This CDR3 reads CASSQEVGNQPQHF. CDR3 DNA: TGCGCCAGCAGCCAAGAGGTCGGCAATCAGCCCCAGCATTTT. The V and J genes are TRBV4-1 and TRBJ1-5, with no clear D. Germline V gene sequence: CDR1 MGHRA, CDR2 YSYEKL. This CDR3 region has 14 residues. With 0 bases removed from V and 2 bases from J, the gap between germline ends came to 5 bases.

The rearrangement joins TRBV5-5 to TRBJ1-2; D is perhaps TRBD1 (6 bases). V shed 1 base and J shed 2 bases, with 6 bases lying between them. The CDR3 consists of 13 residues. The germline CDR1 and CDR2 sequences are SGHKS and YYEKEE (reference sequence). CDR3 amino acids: CASSLQGNYGYTF. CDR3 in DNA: TGTGCCAGCAGCTTGCAGGGGAACTATGGCTACACCTTC.

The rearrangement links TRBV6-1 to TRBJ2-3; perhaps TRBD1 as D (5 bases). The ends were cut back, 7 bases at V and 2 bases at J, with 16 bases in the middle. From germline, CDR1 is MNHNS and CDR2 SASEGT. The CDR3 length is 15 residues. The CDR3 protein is CASNVLQGTTDTQYF. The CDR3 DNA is TGTGCCAGCAATGTTCTCCAGGGAACCACAGATACGCAGTATTTT.

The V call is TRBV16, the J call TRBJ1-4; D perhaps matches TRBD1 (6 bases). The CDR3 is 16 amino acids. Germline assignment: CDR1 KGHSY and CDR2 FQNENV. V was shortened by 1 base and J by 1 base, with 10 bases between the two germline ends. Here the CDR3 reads CASSQWKGGTNEKLFF. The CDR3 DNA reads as TGTGCCAGCAGCCAATGGAAAGGGGGAACTAATGAAAAACTGTTTTTT.

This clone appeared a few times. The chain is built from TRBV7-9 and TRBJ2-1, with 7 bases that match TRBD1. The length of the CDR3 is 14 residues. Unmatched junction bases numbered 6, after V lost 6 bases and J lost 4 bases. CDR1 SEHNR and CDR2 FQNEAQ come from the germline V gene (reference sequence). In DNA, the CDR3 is TGTGCCAGCAGTTCTACAGGGGCTTACAATGAGCAGTTCTTC. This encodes CASSSTGAYNEQFF.

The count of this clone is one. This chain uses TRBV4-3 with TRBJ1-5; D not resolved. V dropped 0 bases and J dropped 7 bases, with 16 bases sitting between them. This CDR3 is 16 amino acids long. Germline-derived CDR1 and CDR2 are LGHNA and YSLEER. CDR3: CASSQDVLGWGQPQHF. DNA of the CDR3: TGCGCCAGCAGCCAAGACGTACTGGGGTGGGGACAGCCCCAGCATTTT.

The CDR3 sequence: CASSRTATNEKLFF. The DNA for the CDR3 is TGTGCCAGCAGCCGGACGGCAACTAATGAAAAACTGTTTTTT. The V call is TRBV6-5, the J call TRBJ1-4; D gene uncertain. Trimming cost V 6 bases and J 0 bases, with 8 bases left between them. Germline CDR1 MNHEY, CDR2 SVGAGI. The CDR3 has 14 amino acids.